The clone carrying this T cell receptor (beta chain) was found once. The data are from a study of control samples from healthy donors and cancer patients. This CDR3 has 13 amino acids. Germline V gene sequence: CDR1 SGHAT, CDR2 FQNNGV. The trim removed 5 bases at V and 4 bases at J, leaving 4 bases unmatched. Repertoires were generated with immunoSEQ multiplex PCR, while TCRdb's copy carries only in-frame clones and drops some. The table shows 150,000 to 200,000 clones, with around nine tenths occurring only once. The chain has TRBV11-2 and TRBJ1-1, with TRBD1 matching over 7 bases. The source of this sequence is a man aged 30 to 39 in good health. The sample consisted of blood. The chain's CDR3 is CASSPQGGTEAFF. As DNA, the CDR3 is TGTGCCAGCAGCCCCCAGGGGGGCACTGAAGCTTTCTTT.